This T cell receptor (beta chain) was recorded in a study of chemoradiotherapy in HPV16-positive cancers. Overall study results and limits: During treatment, candidate HPV-specific clones and E7-related motifs expanded in tumor.

Concerning this clone: What it binds is not known.

Germline values: CDR1 SGHTA, CDR2 FQGTGA. The CDR3 sequence is 14 residues long. V lost 4 bases and J 0 bases, leaving 9 bases between the germline ends. Samples were taken several times over chemoradiotherapy. Data came from immunoSEQ multiplex PCR; TCRdb stores just in-frame clones and leaves some out. The table has under 85,000 clones, 88% seen once. Sequenced material: blood, taken from a patient who underwent chemoradiotherapy. The chain has TRBV7-3 and TRBJ1-1, with D tentatively TRBD1 (6 bases). The TCR was taken from a human donor with HPV-associated anogenital cancer. The chain's CDR3 is CASSSKGVNTEAFF. CDR3 sequence (DNA): TGTGCCAGCAGCTCCAAGGGGGTGAACACTGAAGCTTTCTTT.